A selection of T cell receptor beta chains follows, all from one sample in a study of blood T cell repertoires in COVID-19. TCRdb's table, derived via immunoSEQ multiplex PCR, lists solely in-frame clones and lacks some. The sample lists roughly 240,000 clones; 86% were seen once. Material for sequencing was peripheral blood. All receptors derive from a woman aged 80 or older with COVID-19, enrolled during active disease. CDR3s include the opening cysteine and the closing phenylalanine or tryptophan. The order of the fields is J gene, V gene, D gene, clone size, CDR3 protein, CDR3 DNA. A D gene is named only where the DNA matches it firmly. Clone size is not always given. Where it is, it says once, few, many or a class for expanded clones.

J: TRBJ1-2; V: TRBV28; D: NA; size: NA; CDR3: CASSGLGYTF; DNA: TGTGCCAGCAGCGGTCTGGGCTACACCTTC
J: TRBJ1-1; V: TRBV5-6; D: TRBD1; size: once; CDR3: CASRFTGGNEAFF; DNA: TGTGCCAGCAGATTTACAGGGGGTAATGAAGCTTTCTTT
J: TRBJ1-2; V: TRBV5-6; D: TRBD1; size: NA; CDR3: CASSLVGQGYGYTF; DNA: TGTGCCAGCAGCTTGGTGGGACAGGGTTATGGCTACACCTTC
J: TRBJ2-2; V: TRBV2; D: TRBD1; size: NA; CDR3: CASTRQGAHTGELFF; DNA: TGTGCCAGCACAAGACAGGGGGCGCACACCGGGGAGCTGTTTTTT
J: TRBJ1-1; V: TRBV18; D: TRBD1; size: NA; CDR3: CASSPRDSLNTEAFF; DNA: TGTGCCAGCTCACCAAGGGACAGTTTAAACACTGAAGCTTTCTTT
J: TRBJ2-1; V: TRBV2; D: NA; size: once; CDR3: CASSFEPPNEQFF; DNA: TGTGCCAGCAGTTTTGAGCCCCCGAATGAGCAGTTCTTC
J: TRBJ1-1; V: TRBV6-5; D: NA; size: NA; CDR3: CASSLTGNTEAFF; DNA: TGTGCCAGCAGTTTGACGGGGAACACTGAAGCTTTCTTT
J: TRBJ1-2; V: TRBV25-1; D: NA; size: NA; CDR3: CASRKEGGVYGYTF; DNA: TGTGCCAGCAGAAAGGAGGGCGGGGTGTATGGCTACACCTTC
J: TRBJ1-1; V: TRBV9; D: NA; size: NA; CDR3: CASSVAQKNTEAFF; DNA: TGTGCCAGCAGCGTAGCACAGAAGAACACTGAAGCTTTCTTT
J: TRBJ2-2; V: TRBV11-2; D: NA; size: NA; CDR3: CASSLDQRGLGTGELFF; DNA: TGTGCCAGCAGCTTAGACCAACGGGGATTAGGCACCGGGGAGCTGTTTTTT
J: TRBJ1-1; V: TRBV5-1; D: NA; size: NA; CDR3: CASSSSGMNTEAFF; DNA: TGCGCCAGCAGCTCTTCAGGGATGAACACTGAAGCTTTCTTT
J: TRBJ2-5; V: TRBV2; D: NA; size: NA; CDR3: CASSEVQGRGTQYF; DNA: TGTGCCAGCAGTGAAGTGCAGGGTAGGGGGACCCAGTACTTC
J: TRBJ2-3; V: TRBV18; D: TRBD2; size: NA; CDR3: CASSPPGLAGGTTDTQYF; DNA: TGTGCCAGCTCACCACCGGGACTAGCGGGGGGGACCACAGATACGCAGTATTTT
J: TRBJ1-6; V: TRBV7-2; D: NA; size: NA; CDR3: CASVDFSSPSPLHF; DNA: TGTGCCAGTGTGGACTTTTCCTCCCCCTCACCCCTCCACTTT
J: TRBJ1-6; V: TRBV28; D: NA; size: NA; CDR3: CASSHGQANNSPLHF; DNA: TGTGCCAGCAGTCACGGACAAGCCAATAATTCACCCCTCCACTTT
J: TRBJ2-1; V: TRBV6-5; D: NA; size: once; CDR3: CASRVTRAGEQFF; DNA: TGTGCCAGCAGAGTTACTAGGGCCGGTGAGCAGTTCTTC
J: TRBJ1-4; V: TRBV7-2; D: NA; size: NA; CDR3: CASSYPPGRGEKLFF; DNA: TGTGCCAGCAGCTACCCCCCGGGGAGAGGTGAAAAACTGTTTTTT
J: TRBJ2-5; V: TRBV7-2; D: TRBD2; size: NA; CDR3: CASSLAGGGGETQYF; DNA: TGTGCCAGCAGCTTAGCTGGCGGGGGAGGGGAGACCCAGTACTTC
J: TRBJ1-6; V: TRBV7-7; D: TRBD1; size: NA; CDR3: CASSQGTAAPLHF; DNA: TGTGCCAGCAGCCAAGGGACAGCCGCACCCCTCCACTTT
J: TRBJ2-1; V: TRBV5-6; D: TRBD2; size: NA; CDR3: CASSSGGGRGLAEYEQFF; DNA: TGTGCCAGCAGCTCGGGTGGGGGAAGGGGACTAGCGGAGTATGAGCAGTTCTTC
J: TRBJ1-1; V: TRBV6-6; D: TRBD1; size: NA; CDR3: CASSRQGTEAFF; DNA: TGTGCCAGCAGTAGACAGGGCACTGAAGCTTTCTTT
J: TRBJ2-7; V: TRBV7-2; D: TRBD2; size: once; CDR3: CASSLLFLAGARIEYF; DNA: TGTGCCAGCAGCTTATTATTTCTAGCGGGGGCCCGTATTGAGTACTTC
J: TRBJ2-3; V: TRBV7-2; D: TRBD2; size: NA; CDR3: CASSPLAGGRTDTQYF; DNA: TGTGCCAGCAGTCCCCTAGCGGGGGGGCGGACAGATACGCAGTATTTT
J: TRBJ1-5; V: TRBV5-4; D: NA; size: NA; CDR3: CASSLEPGGNQPQHF; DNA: TGTGCCAGCAGCTTGGAACCAGGTGGCAATCAGCCCCAGCATTTT
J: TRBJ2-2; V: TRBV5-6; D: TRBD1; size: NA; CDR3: CASSRDRGRGLGELFF; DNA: TGTGCCAGCAGCCGGGACAGGGGGCGAGGGCTCGGGGAGCTGTTTTTT
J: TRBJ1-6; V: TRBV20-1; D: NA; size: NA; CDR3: CSASQGLSYNSPLHF; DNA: TGCAGTGCTAGTCAGGGTTTGTCCTATAATTCACCCCTCCACTTT
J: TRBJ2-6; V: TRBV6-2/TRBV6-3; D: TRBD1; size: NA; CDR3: CASSTPDRGTSGANVLTF; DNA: TGTGCCAGCAGTACTCCCGACAGGGGGACCTCTGGGGCCAACGTCCTGACTTTC
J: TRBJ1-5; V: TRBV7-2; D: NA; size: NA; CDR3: CASRDAWGGQPQHF; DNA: TGTGCCAGCAGGGACGCATGGGGGGGTCAGCCCCAGCATTTT
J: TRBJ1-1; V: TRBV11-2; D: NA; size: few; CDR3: CASSFGSGMNTEAFF; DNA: TGTGCCAGCAGCTTTGGGAGTGGGATGAACACTGAAGCTTTCTTT
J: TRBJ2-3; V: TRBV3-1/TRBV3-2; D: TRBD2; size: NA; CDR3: CASSPSGGGTDTQYF; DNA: TGTGCCAGCAGCCCTAGCGGGGGGGGCACAGATACGCAGTATTTT
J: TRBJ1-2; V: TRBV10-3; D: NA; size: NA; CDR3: CAISDAREYGYTF; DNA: TGTGCCATCAGTGACGCCAGGGAATATGGCTACACCTTC
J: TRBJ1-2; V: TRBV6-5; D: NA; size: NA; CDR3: CASSPGGGAYGYTF; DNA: TGTGCCAGCAGCCCCGGAGGTGGAGCCTATGGCTACACCTTC
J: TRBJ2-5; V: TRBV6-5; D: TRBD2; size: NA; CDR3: CASSSGTSGERETQYF; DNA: TGTGCCAGCAGTTCCGGGACTAGCGGGGAGCGGGAGACCCAGTACTTC
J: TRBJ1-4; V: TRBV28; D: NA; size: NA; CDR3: CASSLTGLEKLFF; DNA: TGTGCCAGCAGTTTGACAGGTTTAGAAAAACTGTTTTTT
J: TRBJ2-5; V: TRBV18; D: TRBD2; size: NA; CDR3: CASSPVGGETQYF; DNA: TGTGCCAGCTCACCAGTGGGAGGGGAGACCCAGTACTTC
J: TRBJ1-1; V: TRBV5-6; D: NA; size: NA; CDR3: CASSLPWGQGTEAFF; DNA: TGTGCCAGCAGCTTGCCTTGGGGCCAGGGCACTGAAGCTTTCTTT
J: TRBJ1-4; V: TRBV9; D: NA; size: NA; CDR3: CASSVTGGNEKLFF; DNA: TGTGCCAGCAGCGTTACGGGGGGGAATGAAAAACTGTTTTTT
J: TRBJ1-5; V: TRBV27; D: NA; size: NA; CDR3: CASSSLPYPGSSNQPQHF; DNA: TGTGCCAGCAGTTCCCTACCCTACCCAGGGTCCAGCAATCAGCCCCAGCATTTT
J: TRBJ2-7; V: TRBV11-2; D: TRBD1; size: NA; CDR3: CASSFSDRGYEQYF; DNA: TGTGCCAGCAGCTTTTCGGACAGGGGCTACGAGCAGTACTTC
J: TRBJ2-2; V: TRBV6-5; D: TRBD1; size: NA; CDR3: CASRRGTENTGELFF; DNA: TGTGCCAGCAGACGAGGGACAGAGAACACCGGGGAGCTGTTTTTT
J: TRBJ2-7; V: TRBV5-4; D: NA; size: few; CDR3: CASSLAFVPSSRYF; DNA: TGTGCCAGCAGCTTGGCCTTTGTGCCTAGCAGTCGGTACTTC
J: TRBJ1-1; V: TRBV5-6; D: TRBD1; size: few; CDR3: CASSSQGPGTEAFF; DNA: TGTGCCAGCAGCTCACAGGGGCCGGGGACTGAAGCTTTCTTT
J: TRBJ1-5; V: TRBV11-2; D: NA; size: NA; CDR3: CASSVRQAPPSNQPQHF; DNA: TGTGCCAGCAGCGTCCGACAGGCACCCCCTAGCAATCAGCCCCAGCATTTT
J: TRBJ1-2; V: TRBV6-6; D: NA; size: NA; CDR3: CASSYQGYGYTF; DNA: TGTGCCAGCAGTTACCAGGGGTATGGCTACACCTTC
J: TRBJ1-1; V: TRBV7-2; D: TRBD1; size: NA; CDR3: CASSSGGQGTEAFF; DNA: TGTGCCAGCAGCTCAGGGGGACAGGGCACTGAAGCTTTCTTT
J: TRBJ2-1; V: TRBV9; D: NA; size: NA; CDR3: CASSVGISKNEQFF; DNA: TGTGCCAGCAGCGTCGGCATTAGCAAAAATGAGCAGTTCTTC
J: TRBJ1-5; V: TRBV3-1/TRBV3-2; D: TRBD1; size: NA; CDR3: CASSQGDRGPNQPQHF; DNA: TGTGCCAGCAGCCAGGGGGACAGGGGCCCCAATCAGCCCCAGCATTTT